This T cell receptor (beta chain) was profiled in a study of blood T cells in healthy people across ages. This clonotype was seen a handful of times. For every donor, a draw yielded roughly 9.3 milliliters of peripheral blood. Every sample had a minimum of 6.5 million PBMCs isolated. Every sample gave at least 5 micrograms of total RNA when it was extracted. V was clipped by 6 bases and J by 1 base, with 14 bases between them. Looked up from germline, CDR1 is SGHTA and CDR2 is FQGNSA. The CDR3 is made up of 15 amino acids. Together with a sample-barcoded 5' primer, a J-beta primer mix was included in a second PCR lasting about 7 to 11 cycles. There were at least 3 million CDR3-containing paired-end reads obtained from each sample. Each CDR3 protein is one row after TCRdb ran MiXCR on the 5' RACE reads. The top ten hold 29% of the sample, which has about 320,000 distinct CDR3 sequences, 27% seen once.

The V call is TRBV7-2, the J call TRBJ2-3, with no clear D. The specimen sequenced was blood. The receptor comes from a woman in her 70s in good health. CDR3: CASSRDGLGTDTQYF. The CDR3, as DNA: TGTGCCAGCAGTAGGGATGGATTGGGCACAGATACGCAGTATTTT.